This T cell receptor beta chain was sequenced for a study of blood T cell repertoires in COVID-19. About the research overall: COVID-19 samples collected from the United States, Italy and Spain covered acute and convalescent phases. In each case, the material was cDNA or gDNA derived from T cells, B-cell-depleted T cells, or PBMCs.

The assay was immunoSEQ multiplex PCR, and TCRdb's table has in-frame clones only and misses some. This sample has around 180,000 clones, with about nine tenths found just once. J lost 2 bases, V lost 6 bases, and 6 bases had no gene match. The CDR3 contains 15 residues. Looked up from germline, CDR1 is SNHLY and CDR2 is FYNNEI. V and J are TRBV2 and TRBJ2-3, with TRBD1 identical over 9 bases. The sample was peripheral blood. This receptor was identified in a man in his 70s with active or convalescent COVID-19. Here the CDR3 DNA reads TGTGCCAGCAGGTCCGGGACAGGGTTCACAGATACGCAGTATTTT. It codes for CASRSGTGFTDTQYF.